The entry that follows covers one TCR beta chain sequence. The data stem from a study of control samples from healthy donors and cancer patients. Germline CDR1 is SGHRS and CDR2 is YFSETQ. The length of the CDR3 is 13 residues. V lost 7 bases to trimming and J lost 2 bases; unmatched junction nucleotides: 6. Clones were sequenced by immunoSEQ multiplex PCR, and TCRdb holds only the in-frame ones, with some missing. The table lists tens of thousands of clones, roughly 85% of them singletons. V gene TRBV5-1 combines with J gene TRBJ2-7; 7 nucleotides align to TRBD1. The TCR originated in a man aged 40-49 years in good health. The material sequenced was blood. This CDR3 reads CASRDGQAYEQYF. In nucleotides, the CDR3 is TGCGCCAGCCGAGACGGACAGGCCTACGAGCAGTACTTC.